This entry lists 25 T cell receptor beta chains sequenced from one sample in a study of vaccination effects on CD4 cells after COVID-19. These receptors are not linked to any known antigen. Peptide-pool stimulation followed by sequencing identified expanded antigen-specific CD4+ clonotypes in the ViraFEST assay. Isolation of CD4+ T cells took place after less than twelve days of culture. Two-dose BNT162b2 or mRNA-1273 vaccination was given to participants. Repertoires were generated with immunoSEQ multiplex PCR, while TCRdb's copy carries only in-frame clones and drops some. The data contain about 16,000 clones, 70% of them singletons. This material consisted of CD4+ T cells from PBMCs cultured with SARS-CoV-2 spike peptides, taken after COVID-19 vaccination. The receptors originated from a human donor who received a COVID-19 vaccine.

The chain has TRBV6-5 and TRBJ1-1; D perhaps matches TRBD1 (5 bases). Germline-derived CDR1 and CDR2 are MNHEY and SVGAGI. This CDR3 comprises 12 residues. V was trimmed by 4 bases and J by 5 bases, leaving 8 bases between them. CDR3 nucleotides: TGTGCCAGCAGTTCCTGGGGGACTGAAGCTTTCTTT. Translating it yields CASSSWGTEAFF.

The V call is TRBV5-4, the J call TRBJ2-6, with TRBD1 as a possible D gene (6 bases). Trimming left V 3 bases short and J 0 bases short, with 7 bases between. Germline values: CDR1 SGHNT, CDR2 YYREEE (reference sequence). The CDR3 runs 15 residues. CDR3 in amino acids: CASSWTASGANVLTF. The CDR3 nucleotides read TGTGCCAGCAGCTGGACAGCCTCTGGGGCCAACGTCCTGACTTTC.

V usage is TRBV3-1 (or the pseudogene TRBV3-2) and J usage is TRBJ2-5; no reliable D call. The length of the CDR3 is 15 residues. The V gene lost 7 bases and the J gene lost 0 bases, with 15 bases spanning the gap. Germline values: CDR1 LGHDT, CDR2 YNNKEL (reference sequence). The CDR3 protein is CASTARGVDQETQYF. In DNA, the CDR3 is TGTGCCAGCACCGCTCGTGGGGTGGACCAAGAGACCCAGTACTTC.

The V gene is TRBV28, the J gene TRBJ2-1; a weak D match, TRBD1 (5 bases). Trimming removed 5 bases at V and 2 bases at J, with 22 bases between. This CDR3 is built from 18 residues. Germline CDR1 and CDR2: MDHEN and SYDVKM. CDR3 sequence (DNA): TGTGCCAGCAGTAGGGGATATAGACTGCAGGGCCCCTACAATGAGCAGTTCTTC. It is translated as CASSRGYRLQGPYNEQFF.

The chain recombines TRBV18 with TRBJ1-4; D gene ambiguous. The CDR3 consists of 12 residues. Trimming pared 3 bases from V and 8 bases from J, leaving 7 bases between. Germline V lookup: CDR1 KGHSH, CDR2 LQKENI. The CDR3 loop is CASSPVGEKLFF. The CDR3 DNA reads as TGTGCCAGCTCACCGGTTGGGGAAAAACTGTTTTTT.

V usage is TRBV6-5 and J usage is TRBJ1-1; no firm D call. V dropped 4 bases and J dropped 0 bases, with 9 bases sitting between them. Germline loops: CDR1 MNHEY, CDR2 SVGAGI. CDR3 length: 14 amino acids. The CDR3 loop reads CASSSSQLNTEAFF. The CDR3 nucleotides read TGTGCCAGCAGTTCATCACAGCTGAACACTGAAGCTTTCTTT.

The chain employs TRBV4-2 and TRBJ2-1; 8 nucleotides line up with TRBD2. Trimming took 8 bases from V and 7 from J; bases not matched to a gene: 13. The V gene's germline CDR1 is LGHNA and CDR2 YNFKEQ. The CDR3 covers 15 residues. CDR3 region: CASETTGGRGNEQFF. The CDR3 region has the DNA TGTGCCAGCGAGACGACGGGGGGGCGAGGAAATGAGCAGTTCTTC.

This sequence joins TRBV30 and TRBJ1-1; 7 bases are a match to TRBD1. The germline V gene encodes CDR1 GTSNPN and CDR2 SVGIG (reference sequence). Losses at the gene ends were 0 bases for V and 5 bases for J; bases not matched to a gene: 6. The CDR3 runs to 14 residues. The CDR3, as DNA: TGTGCCTGGAGTGTAAAGGGGGCCGGGACTGAAGCTTTCTTT. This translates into CAWSVKGAGTEAFF.

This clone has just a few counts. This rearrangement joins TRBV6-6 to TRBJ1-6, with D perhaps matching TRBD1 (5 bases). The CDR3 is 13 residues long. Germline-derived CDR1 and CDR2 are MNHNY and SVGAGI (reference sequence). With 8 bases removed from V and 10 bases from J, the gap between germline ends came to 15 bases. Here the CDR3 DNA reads TGTGCCAGCGTGTCCGGGGGTGGGTCACCCCTCCACTTT. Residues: CASVSGGGSPLHF.

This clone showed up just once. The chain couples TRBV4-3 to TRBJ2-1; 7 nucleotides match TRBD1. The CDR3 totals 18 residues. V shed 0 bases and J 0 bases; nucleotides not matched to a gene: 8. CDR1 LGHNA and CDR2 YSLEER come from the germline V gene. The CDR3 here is CASSQERGRESSYNEQFF. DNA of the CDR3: TGCGCCAGCAGCCAAGAAAGGGGGCGCGAGAGCTCCTACAATGAGCAGTTCTTC.

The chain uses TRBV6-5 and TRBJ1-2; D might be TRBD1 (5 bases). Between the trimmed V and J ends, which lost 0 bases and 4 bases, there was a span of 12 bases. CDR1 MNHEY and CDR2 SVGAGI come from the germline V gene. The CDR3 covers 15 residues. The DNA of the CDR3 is TGTGCCAGCAGTTACTCGATGGGGGGGGTCTATGGCTACACCTTC. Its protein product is CASSYSMGGVYGYTF.

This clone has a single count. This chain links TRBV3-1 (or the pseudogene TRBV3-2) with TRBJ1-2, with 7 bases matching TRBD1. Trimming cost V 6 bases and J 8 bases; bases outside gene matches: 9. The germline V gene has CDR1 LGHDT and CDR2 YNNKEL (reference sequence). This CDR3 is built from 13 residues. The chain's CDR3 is CASSSGQVVGYTF. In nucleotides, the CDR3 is TGTGCCAGCAGTTCTGGACAGGTTGTAGGCTACACCTTC.

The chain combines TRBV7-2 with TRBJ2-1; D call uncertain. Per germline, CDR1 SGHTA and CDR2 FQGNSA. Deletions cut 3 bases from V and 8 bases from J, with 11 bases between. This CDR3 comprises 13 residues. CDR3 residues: CASSLKFGDEQFF. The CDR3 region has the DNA TGTGCCAGCAGCTTGAAATTCGGAGATGAGCAGTTCTTC.

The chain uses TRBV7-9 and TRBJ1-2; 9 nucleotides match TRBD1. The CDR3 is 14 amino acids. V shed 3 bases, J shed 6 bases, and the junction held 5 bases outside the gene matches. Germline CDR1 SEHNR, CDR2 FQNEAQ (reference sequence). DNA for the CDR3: TGTGCCAGCAGCTTCCTGGACAGGGGAAATGGCTACACCTTC. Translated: CASSFLDRGNGYTF.

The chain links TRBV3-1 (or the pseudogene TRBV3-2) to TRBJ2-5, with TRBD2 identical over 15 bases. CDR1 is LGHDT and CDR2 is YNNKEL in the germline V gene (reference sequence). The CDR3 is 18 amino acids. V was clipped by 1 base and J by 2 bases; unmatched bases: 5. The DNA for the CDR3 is TGTGCCAGCAGCCAAGTAGGACTAGCGGGGGGGCATCAAGAGACCCAGTACTTC. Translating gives CASSQVGLAGGHQETQYF.

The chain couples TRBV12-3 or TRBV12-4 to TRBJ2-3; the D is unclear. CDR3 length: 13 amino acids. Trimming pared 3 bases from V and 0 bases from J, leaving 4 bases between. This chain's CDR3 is CASSLMSTDTQYF. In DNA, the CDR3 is TGTGCCAGCAGTTTGATGAGCACAGATACGCAGTATTTT.

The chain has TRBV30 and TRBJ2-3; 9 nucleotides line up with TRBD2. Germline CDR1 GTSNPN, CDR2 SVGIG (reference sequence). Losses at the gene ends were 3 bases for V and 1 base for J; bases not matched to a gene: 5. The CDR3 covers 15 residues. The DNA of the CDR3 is TGTGCCTGGAGATCGCAGCGGGGGGGCACAGATACGCAGTATTTT. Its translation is CAWRSQRGGTDTQYF.

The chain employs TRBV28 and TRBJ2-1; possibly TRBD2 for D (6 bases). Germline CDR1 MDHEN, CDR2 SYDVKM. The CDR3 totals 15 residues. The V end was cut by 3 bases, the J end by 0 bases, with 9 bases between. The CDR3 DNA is TGTGCCAGCAGTTTCGCGGGGAGCTCCTACAATGAGCAGTTCTTC. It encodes CASSFAGSSYNEQFF.

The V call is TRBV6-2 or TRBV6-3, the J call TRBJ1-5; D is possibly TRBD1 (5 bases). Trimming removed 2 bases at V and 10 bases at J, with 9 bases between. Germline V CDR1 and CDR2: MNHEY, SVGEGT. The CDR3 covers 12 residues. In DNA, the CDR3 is TGTGCCAGCAGTTACGCGGACACTCCCCAGCATTTT. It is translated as CASSYADTPQHF.

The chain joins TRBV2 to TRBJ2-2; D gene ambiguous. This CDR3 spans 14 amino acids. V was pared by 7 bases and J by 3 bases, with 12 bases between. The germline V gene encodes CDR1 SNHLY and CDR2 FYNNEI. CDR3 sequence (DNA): TGTGCCAGCAAGCGCAGTCCTGACACCGGGGAGCTGTTTTTT. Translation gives CASKRSPDTGELFF.

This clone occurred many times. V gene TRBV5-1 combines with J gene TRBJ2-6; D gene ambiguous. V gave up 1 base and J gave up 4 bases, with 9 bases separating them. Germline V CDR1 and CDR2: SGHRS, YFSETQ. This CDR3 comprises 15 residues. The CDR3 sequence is CASSLTLGGANVLTF. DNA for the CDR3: TGCGCCAGCAGCTTGACTCTCGGCGGGGCCAACGTCCTGACTTTC. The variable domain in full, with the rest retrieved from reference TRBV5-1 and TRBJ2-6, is KAGVTQTPRYLIKTRGQQVTLSCSPISGHRSVSWYQQTPGQGLQFLFEYFSETQRNKGNFPGRFSGRQFSNSRSEMNVSTLELGDSALYLCASSLTLGGANVLTFGAGSRLTVL.

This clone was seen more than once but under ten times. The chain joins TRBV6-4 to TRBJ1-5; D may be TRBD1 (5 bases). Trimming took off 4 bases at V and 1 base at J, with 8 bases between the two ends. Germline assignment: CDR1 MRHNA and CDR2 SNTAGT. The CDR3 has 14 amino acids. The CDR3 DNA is TGTGCCAGCAGTGGGGGGACCAGCAATCAGCCCCAGCATTTT. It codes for CASSGGTSNQPQHF.

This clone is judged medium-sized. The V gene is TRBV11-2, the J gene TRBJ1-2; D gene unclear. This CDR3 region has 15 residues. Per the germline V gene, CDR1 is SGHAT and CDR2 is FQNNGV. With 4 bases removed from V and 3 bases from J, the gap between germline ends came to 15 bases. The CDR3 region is CASSSRSGNYYGYTF. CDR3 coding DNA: TGTGCCAGCAGCTCCCGTTCGGGCAATTACTATGGCTACACCTTC.

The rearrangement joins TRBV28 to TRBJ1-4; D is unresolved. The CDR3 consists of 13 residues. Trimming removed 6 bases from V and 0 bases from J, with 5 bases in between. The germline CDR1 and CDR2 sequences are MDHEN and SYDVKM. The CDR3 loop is CASRPTTNEKLFF. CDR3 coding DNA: TGTGCCAGCAGACCCACAACTAATGAAAAACTGTTTTTT.

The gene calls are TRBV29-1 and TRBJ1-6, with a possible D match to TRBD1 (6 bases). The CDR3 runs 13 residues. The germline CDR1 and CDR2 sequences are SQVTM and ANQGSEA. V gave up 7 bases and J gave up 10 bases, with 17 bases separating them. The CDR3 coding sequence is TGCAGCGCCAAGACAGGTTCAAGCTCACCCCTCCACTTT. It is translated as CSAKTGSSSPLHF.